Each of the 12 T cell receptor beta chains below was sequenced from the same sample in a study of blood T cells in healthy people across ages. The authors ran a second PCR of 7 to 11 cycles using a sample-barcoded 5' primer and a J-beta primer mix. MiXCR, applied by TCRdb to the 5' RACE reads, yields one record per CDR3 protein. The data show more than 1.4 million distinct CDR3 sequences, roughly 40% seen once. Sequenced input: blood. The receptors shown here come from a woman aged 18-29 years in good health.

Only a few counts were recorded for this clonotype. The chain is built from TRBV28 and TRBJ2-7; 9 nucleotides align to TRBD1. V was pared by 1 base and J by 6 bases, with 13 bases of the junction left unmatched. The CDR3 extends over 17 amino acids. Germline V gene data show CDR1 as MDHEN and CDR2 as SYDVKM. CDR3 amino acids: CASSLYREQGAESEQYF. In nucleotides, the CDR3 is TGTGCCAGCAGTTTATATAGGGAACAGGGGGCAGAATCCGAGCAGTACTTC. The variable domain in full, with the rest retrieved from reference TRBV28 and TRBJ2-7, is DVKVTQSSRYLVKRTGEKVFLECVQDMDHENMFWYRQDPGLGLRLIYFSYDVKMKEKGDIPEGYSVSREKKERFSLILESASTNQTSMYLCASSLYREQGAESEQYFGPGTRLTVT.

This clonotype was seen just once. This chain connects TRBV6-2 or TRBV6-3 to TRBJ2-7; no definite D call. The CDR3 consists of 13 residues. Deletions cut 8 bases from V and 5 bases from J, with 16 bases between. CDR1 MNHEY and CDR2 SVGEGT come from the germline V gene. For the CDR3, the DNA is TGTGCCAGCTCCATTGGGAATCTAAACGAGCAGTACTTC. It codes for CASSIGNLNEQYF.

This clonotype has only a few counts. The chain couples TRBV11-3 to TRBJ2-7; D not certain. The CDR3 is 14 amino acids. Per the germline V gene, CDR1 is SGHNT and CDR2 is YENEEA. Trimming took 3 bases from V and 3 from J, leaving 12 bases between them. Here the CDR3 reads CASSLGYLGYEQYF. The CDR3 DNA reads as TGTGCCAGCAGCTTGGGATACTTAGGCTACGAGCAGTACTTC.

The CDR3 DNA reads TGTGCCAGCAGTGGGGGAGGGACAGCTAATGAAAAACTGTTTTTT. Translating gives CASSGGGTANEKLFF. The rearrangement joins TRBV2 to TRBJ1-4, with 7 bases aligning to TRBD1. Germline loops: CDR1 SNHLY, CDR2 FYNNEI. Unmatched junction bases numbered 5, after V lost 4 bases and J lost 3 bases. The CDR3 is 15 residues long.

This chain uses TRBV5-1 with TRBJ1-2; possibly TRBD1 for D (5 bases). Germline CDR1 is SGHRS and CDR2 is YFSETQ. The CDR3 length is 17 residues. V lost 4 bases and J 0 bases, leaving 19 bases between the germline ends. The CDR3 region has the DNA TGCGCCAGCAGCACGATCCCCTCGGGACCCGCTAACTATGGCTACACCTTC. This encodes CASSTIPSGPANYGYTF.

Only a few counts were recorded for this clonotype. J is TRBJ2-7 and V is TRBV6-1; TRBD2 agrees at 8 bases. The CDR3 totals 15 residues. Trimming at V came to 3 bases and at J to 3 bases, leaving 7 bases not matched to a gene. Germline V gene lookup returns CDR1 MNHNS and CDR2 SASEGT. The CDR3 DNA reads as TGTGCCAGCAGTGAGGCGACTAGCGCCCACTACGAGCAGTACTTC. As protein: CASSEATSAHYEQYF.

The chain carries TRBV7-9 and TRBJ2-5; 9 bases are a match to TRBD2. Unmatched junction bases numbered 7, after V lost 7 bases and J lost 4 bases. The CDR3 consists of 14 residues. CDR1 is SEHNR, CDR2 FQNEAQ, per germline (reference sequence). The CDR3 DNA follows: TGTGCCAGCACCTTGGCGGGGGGGCCAGAGACCCAGTACTTC. This gives the protein CASTLAGGPETQYF.

The sample holds a few counts of this clonotype. This rearrangement joins TRBV6-1 to TRBJ2-3, with 7 bases fitting TRBD2. Per the germline V gene, CDR1 is MNHNS and CDR2 is SASEGT. The CDR3 is made up of 13 amino acids. After removal of 0 bases from V and 10 bases from J, the junction contained 4 bases not matched to a gene. The CDR3 nucleotides read TGTGCCAGCAGTGAAGCAGTGGCGGGGGCGCAGTATTTT. The encoded protein is CASSEAVAGAQYF.

This clonotype was picked up one time. A read error may explain this, as a much larger clone is one base away. The chain carries TRBV29-1 and TRBJ2-1; possible D gene TRBD2, 5 bases. The last part of the DNA fits TRBJ2-7 better; the J call may be wrong. CDR1 SQVTM and CDR2 ANQGSEA come from the germline V gene. The CDR3 runs 13 residues. Written as DNA, the CDR3 is TGCAGCCAAACGAGGGTCGAAGACAATGAGCAGTACTTC. Protein sequence: CSQTRVEDNEQYF.

This clonotype appeared a single time. The CDR3 DNA reads as TGTGCCACCACGACAGGGGGCAACTACAATGAGCAGTACTTC. It is translated as CATTTGGNYNEQYF. The genes are TRBV25-1 and TRBJ2-1; TRBD1 agrees at 10 bases. With the DNA end fitting TRBJ2-7 better, the J assignment may be wrong. The germline gives CDR1 MGHDK, CDR2 SYGVNS. The CDR3 sequence is 14 residues long.

This clonotype was found once. The gene calls are TRBV20-1 and TRBJ2-2; D is ambiguous. There are 13 residues in the CDR3. Trimming removed 0 bases from V and 6 bases from J, with 8 bases in between. Germline CDR1 and CDR2: DFQATT and SNEGSKA (reference sequence). CDR3: CSARDPVAGELFF. As DNA, the CDR3 is TGCAGTGCTAGAGATCCTGTGGCCGGGGAGCTGTTTTTT.

The chain uses TRBV4-2 and TRBJ2-7, with 11 bases identical to TRBD2. The CDR3 is 16 residues long. Germline V gives CDR1 LGHNA, CDR2 YNFKEQ. V dropped 0 bases and J dropped 5; count of bases not matched to a gene: 6. The CDR3 region is CASSQEVAGGSDEQYF. In DNA form, the CDR3 reads TGTGCCAGCAGCCAAGAAGTAGCGGGGGGGTCGGACGAGCAGTACTTC.